This T cell receptor (beta chain) was captured in a study of T cell repertoires in cytomegalovirus infection. About the research overall: From public TCR beta signatures came an indication of both CMV infection and matching HLA type.

MiXCR, run by TCRdb on the reads, gives a single entry per CDR3 protein. The sample has 650,000 to 900,000 distinct CDR3 sequences; about 31% are singletons. Study-wide findings and caveats: Ex vivo responses were dominated by HLA-C-restricted CMV-specific TCR beta clonotypes.

A few counts support this clonotype. As yet, its antigen is unknown. The receptor comes from a human donor in good health (CMV status not recorded). Some clones in this sample may be carry-over from other donors' samples. Source: cultured CD8+ T cells from PBMCs, taken from culture after CMV antigen stimulation.

The CDR3, as DNA: TGCGCCAGCAGCCAAGACACAGGGACCAACTATGGCTACACCTTC. Its translation: CASSQDTGTNYGYTF. This chain uses TRBV4-1 with TRBJ1-2, with TRBD1 as a possible D gene (6 bases). V was clipped by 0 bases and J by 2 bases, with 10 bases between them. In germline, CDR1 is MGHRA, CDR2 YSYEKL. This CDR3 is built from 15 residues.